A single sample gave rise to the 15 T cell receptor beta chains below, sequenced in a study of blood T cell repertoires in COVID-19 (dated by TCRdb to 2020 to 2022). Receptor amplification or capture employed the immunoSEQ multiplex PCR assay. TCRdb stores this immuneACCESS table with in-frame sequences only. Part of the clones is absent; in the studies checked, under half of the shortfall reflects unresolved V genes, and no reason is known for the rest. Across this sample there are 200,000 to 250,000 clones, with about 88% seen only once. The ten largest account for roughly a tenth of the sample. Sequenced: peripheral blood. All receptors come from a woman aged 45-60 years with COVID-19, enrolled during active disease.

With respect to this clone: Different DNA sequences within this sample yield the same CDR3. The chain carries TRBV19 and TRBJ1-2, with TRBD1 matching over 8 bases. This CDR3 has 14 residues. The ends lost 5 bases at V and 2 bases at J; junction bases unmatched: 4. CDR1 and CDR2 (germline): LNHDA, SQIVND (reference sequence). CDR3 sequence (DNA): TGTGCCAGTAGTCCTCGGACAGGGAACTATGGCTACACCTTC. Protein product: CASSPRTGNYGYTF.

This clone was seen just once. The rearrangement joins TRBV11-2 to TRBJ2-3, with D perhaps TRBD1 (6 bases). This CDR3 spans 14 amino acids. With 5 bases removed from V and 5 bases from J, the gap between germline ends came to 14 bases. The germline V gene has CDR1 SGHAT and CDR2 FQNNGV. The CDR3 loop reads CASSQIRGGDTQYF. The CDR3 bases are TGTGCCAGCAGCCAAATACGAGGGGGAGATACGCAGTATTTT. Supplemented by reference TRBV11-2 and TRBJ2-3, the full variable domain reads EAGVAQSPRYKIIEKRQSVAFWCNPISGHATLYWYQQILGQGPKLLIQFQNNGVVDDSQLPKDRFSAERLKGVDSTLKIQPAKLEDSAVYLCASSQIRGGDTQYFGPGTRLTVL.

The V and J genes are TRBV9 and TRBJ1-3; D gene ambiguous. Trimming took 0 bases from V and 7 from J, leaving 23 bases between them. Germline V gene data show CDR1 as SGDLS and CDR2 as YYNGEE. The CDR3 covers 18 residues. The CDR3 DNA is TGTGCCAGCAGCGTAGCCCCTCCGACATCCGGCGTTGGCAACACCATATATTTT. As protein: CASSVAPPTSGVGNTIYF. The full variable domain, in which reference TRBV9 and TRBJ1-3 provide the parts outside the CDR3, is DSGVTQTPKHLITATGQRVTLRCSPRSGDLSVYWYQQSLDQGLQFLIQYYNGEERAKGNILERFSAQQFPDLHSELNLSSLELGDSALYFCASSVAPPTSGVGNTIYFGEGSWLTVV.

The genes are TRBV2 and TRBJ2-7, with D uncertain. The CDR3 sequence is 12 residues long. The germline CDR1 and CDR2 sequences are SNHLY and FYNNEI. Trimming took 5 bases from V and 0 from J, leaving 5 bases between them. The CDR3 loop is CASSPYSYEQYF. For the CDR3, the DNA is TGTGCCAGCAGTCCCTACTCCTACGAGCAGTACTTC.

The chain couples TRBV11-2 to TRBJ2-7, with D possibly matching TRBD1 (5 bases). Germline V CDR1 and CDR2: SGHAT, FQNNGV. V dropped 5 bases and J dropped 2 bases, with 16 bases sitting between them. This CDR3 is 15 amino acids long. The CDR3 DNA sequence: TGTGCCAGCAGCCTAAAGGGGCCTGAGGCCTACGAGCAGTACTTC. It encodes CASSLKGPEAYEQYF.

This clone was counted once. This chain uses TRBV28 with TRBJ1-2, with TRBD1 matching 9 bases. Germline CDR1 and CDR2: MDHEN and SYDVKM. The CDR3 has 14 residues. With 5 bases clipped from V and 7 bases from J, the junction kept 8 bases outside the gene matches. CDR3 bases: TGTGCCAGCAGTCCTGGGACAGGGAAGGGTGGCTACACCTTC. Amino acid sequence: CASSPGTGKGGYTF.

The V call is TRBV4-1, the J call TRBJ2-7, with a possible D match to TRBD1 (5 bases). V shed 2 bases and J shed 1 base, with 9 bases lying between them. The CDR3 spans 14 residues. CDR1 and CDR2 (germline): MGHRA, YSYEKL. The CDR3 region is CASSQYAGSYEQYF. Here the CDR3 DNA reads TGCGCCAGCAGCCAATATGCAGGGTCCTACGAGCAGTACTTC.

V and J are TRBV10-3 and TRBJ1-6; a possible D gene is TRBD1 (5 bases). The CDR3 has 16 amino acids. The V gene's germline CDR1 is ENHRY and CDR2 SYGVKD. The V end was cut by 11 bases, the J end by 0 bases, with 17 bases between. CDR3: CAASREGSSYNSPLHF. The CDR3 region has the DNA TGTGCCGCGAGCAGGGAGGGAAGCTCCTATAATTCACCCCTCCACTTT.

J is TRBJ2-3 and V is TRBV27, with D possibly being TRBD2 (6 bases). This CDR3 region has 15 residues. Germline V gene data show CDR1 as MNHEY and CDR2 as SMNVEV (reference sequence). V was cut by 0 bases and J by 6 bases, with 13 bases left in between. The chain's CDR3 is CASSLSKGRRDTQYF. CDR3 bases: TGTGCCAGCAGTTTATCGAAGGGGAGGAGGGATACGCAGTATTTT.

The chain carries TRBV6-6 and TRBJ1-1, with a tentative D call TRBD1 (5 bases). This CDR3 has 14 amino acids. V was pared by 4 bases and J by 1 base, with 10 bases between. The germline gives CDR1 MNHNY, CDR2 SVGAGI (reference sequence). The CDR3 coding sequence is TGTGCCAGCAGTTTTAATGACAGGAACACTGAAGCTTTCTTT. It codes for CASSFNDRNTEAFF.

The sample holds one count of this clone. This chain joins TRBV28 and TRBJ2-1; 7 positions agree with TRBD2. Unmatched junction bases numbered 25, after V lost 5 bases and J lost 9 bases. Germline loops: CDR1 MDHEN, CDR2 SYDVKM. CDR3 size: 19 residues. The CDR3 DNA reads TGTGCCAGCAGTGAGTTTCGAGCGTGGGGAGGGGTGACGCGGGGTGAGCAGTTCTTC. It specifies CASSEFRAWGGVTRGEQFF.

The V gene is TRBV18, the J gene TRBJ1-4, with 7 bases identical to TRBD1. The CDR3 totals 14 residues. The junction had 6 bases not matched to a gene; V was cut back by 3 bases and J by 8 bases. Germline CDR1 reads KGHSH; CDR2 reads LQKENI. The chain's CDR3 is CASSPGTESEKLFF. The CDR3 DNA follows: TGTGCCAGCTCACCTGGGACAGAATCGGAAAAACTGTTTTTT.

This chain joins TRBV14 and TRBJ2-3, with a weak D call TRBD1 (6 bases). This CDR3 comprises 16 residues. Germline V gene data show CDR1 as SGHDN and CDR2 as FVKESK. With 3 bases removed from V and 1 base from J, the gap between germline ends came to 14 bases. The CDR3 is CASSHYRGGRTDTQYF. CDR3 in DNA: TGTGCCAGCAGCCATTACCGAGGGGGACGCACAGATACGCAGTATTTT.

This rearrangement joins TRBV10-2 to TRBJ1-4, with D uncertain. Germline CDR1 reads WSHSY; CDR2 reads SAAADI. CDR3 length equals 14 residues. V was trimmed by 8 bases and J by 0 bases, leaving 10 bases between them. CDR3 bases: TGCGCCAGCTCCATTCGGTCAACTAATGAAAAACTGTTTTTT. It yields the protein CASSIRSTNEKLFF.

The chain is built from TRBV6-4 and TRBJ2-7; TRBD1 matches 7 bases. Germline CDR1 MRHNA, CDR2 SNTAGT. V gave up 5 bases and J gave up 4 bases; unmatched junction bases: 14. CDR3 size: 16 residues. CDR3 sequence: CASSPRHAQGLYEQYF. The CDR3 DNA reads as TGTGCCAGCAGTCCGCGCCACGCACAGGGGTTATACGAGCAGTACTTC.